One T cell receptor beta chain is described in this entry. Its matching antigen is unknown. The data stem from a study of PD-1 blockade in classical Hodgkin lymphoma. Whole-study findings and limits: Complete responders had baseline diversity similar to newly diagnosed patients.

Every patient was affected by relapse after autologous stem cell transplantation, while exposure to brentuximab vedotin was not uniform. Best outcomes ranged across complete response, partial response and progressive disease. Per the germline V gene, CDR1 is MDHEN and CDR2 is SYDVKM. The CDR3 loop spans 16 amino acids. V dropped 5 bases and J dropped 6; count of bases not matched to a gene: 11. This table comes from immunoSEQ multiplex PCR, and its TCRdb copy is limited to in-frame clones, with some not included. The table has 89,000 or so clones, 80% to 95% seen once. This TCR derives from a human donor with classical Hodgkin lymphoma. Sequencing was performed on peripheral blood mononuclear cells (PBMCs), taken before the second cycle of nivolumab. The chain has TRBV28 and TRBJ1-3; 9 bases are a match to TRBD1. CDR3 protein: CASSTPTGGASNTIYF. CDR3 nucleotide sequence: TGTGCCAGCAGTACACCCACAGGGGGCGCGTCAAACACCATATATTTT.